Listed below are T cell receptor beta chains from one sample, sequenced in a study of long-term antiretroviral therapy in people with HIV. Profiling relied on immunoSEQ multiplex PCR, and the TCRdb table lists in-frame clones only, not all of them. The data hold tens of thousands of clones, with around 87% observed a single time. The sample was unsorted PBMCs, taken roughly 2.5 years after starting antiretroviral therapy. The receptors come from a woman in her 50s with HIV. Each CDR3 is given with its conserved first and last residue. A D gene is named only where the DNA matches it firmly. Clone size is not always given. Where it is, it says once, few, many or a class for expanded clones.

cdr3_length	clone_size	d_call	v_call	j_call	cdr3_aa	cdr3_nt
12	.	.	TRBV28	TRBJ2-7	CCCSRPGYEQYF	TGCTGTTGTTCGAGACCAGGCTACGAGCAGTACTTC
15	few	.	TRBV19	TRBJ2-7	CASSAPRDGTYEQYF	TGTGCCAGTAGTGCTCCGCGGGACGGGACCTACGAGCAGTACTTC
13	.	TRBD2	TRBV5-6	TRBJ2-7	CASSLGLAIEQYF	TGTGCCAGCAGCTTGGGACTAGCGATCGAGCAGTACTTC
11	.	.	TRBV28	TRBJ1-2	CASYQGYGYTF	TGTGCCAGTTACCAGGGGTATGGCTACACCTTC
15	.	.	TRBV5-6	TRBJ1-2	CASTPRDRPNYGYTF	TGTGCCAGCACCCCACGGGACCGACCGAACTATGGCTACACCTTC
14	.	TRBD1	TRBV28	TRBJ1-5	CASNPDRNDQPQHF	TGTGCCAGCAACCCGGACAGGAACGATCAGCCCCAGCATTTT
18	.	TRBD2	TRBV7-9	TRBJ2-7	CASSPRPPGLAGVYEQYF	TGTGCCAGCAGCCCCCGCCCCCCGGGACTAGCGGGAGTCTACGAGCAGTACTTC
17	.	TRBD2	TRBV7-2	TRBJ2-3	CASSKGLAGRNTDTQYF	TGTGCCAGCAGCAAGGGGCTAGCGGGAAGAAACACAGATACGCAGTATTTT
18	.	TRBD2	TRBV18	TRBJ2-3	CASSPLAGASPSTDTQYF	TGTGCCAGCTCACCTCTTGCGGGAGCTTCCCCTAGCACAGATACGCAGTATTTT
15	.	.	TRBV7-3	TRBJ1-2	CASSASGETPYGYTF	TGTGCCAGCAGCGCTTCAGGGGAGACCCCCTATGGCTACACCTTC
12	.	.	TRBV5-1	TRBJ2-7	CASSTGSYEQYF	TGCGCCAGCAGCACCGGGTCCTACGAGCAGTACTTC
16	.	.	TRBV5-6	TRBJ2-7	CASSLGSHPSSYEQYF	TGTGCCAGCAGCTTAGGTAGCCATCCCAGTTCCTACGAGCAGTACTTC
15	.	.	TRBV5-1	TRBJ2-2	CASISGTTNTGELFF	TGCGCCAGCATATCCGGGACCACCAACACCGGGGAGCTGTTTTTT
12	once	.	TRBV25-1	TRBJ2-7	CASSRRAYEQYF	TGTGCCAGCAGTCGCCGGGCCTACGAGCAGTACTTC
11	.	.	TRBV5-1	TRBJ1-1	CASSEQGEAFF	TGCGCCAGCAGCGAACAGGGAGAAGCTTTCTTT
11	.	.	TRBV7-2	TRBJ2-5	CASSLGPPQYF	TGTGCCAGCAGCTTAGGGCCCCCCCAGTACTTC
14	.	.	TRBV5-1	TRBJ2-5	CASSPSASEETQYF	TGCGCCAGCAGCCCCTCGGCTAGCGAAGAGACCCAGTACTTC
16	.	.	TRBV6-1	TRBJ1-5	CASSEVRGYSNQPQHF	TGTGCCAGCAGTGAAGTAAGAGGATATAGCAATCAGCCCCAGCATTTT
13	.	.	TRBV29-1	TRBJ2-1	CSVEIQGYNEQFF	TGCAGCGTTGAAATCCAGGGTTACAATGAGCAGTTCTTC
16	.	TRBD2	TRBV19	TRBJ2-7	CASSIARGGREHEQYF	TGTGCCAGTAGTATAGCCCGCGGGGGGCGGGAGCACGAGCAGTACTTC
13	.	.	TRBV27	TRBJ2-1	CASSFQGYNEQFF	TGTGCCAGCAGTTTTCAGGGATACAATGAGCAGTTCTTC
15	.	TRBD1	TRBV5-6	TRBJ2-7	CASSSMGQGVYEQYF	TGTGCCAGCAGCTCTATGGGACAGGGAGTCTACGAGCAGTACTTC
16	few	.	TRBV15	TRBJ1-5	CATSRERGYSNQPQHF	TGTGCCACCAGCAGAGAGCGGGGGTATAGCAATCAGCCCCAGCATTTT
12	.	.	TRBV27	TRBJ2-6	CASSYGANVLTF	TGTGCCAGCAGTTATGGGGCCAACGTCCTGACTTTC
15	.	TRBD1	TRBV5-6	TRBJ2-7	CASSLPTGDDYEQYF	TGTGCCAGCAGCCTACCCACAGGGGATGACTACGAGCAGTACTTC
14	.	.	TRBV5-6	TRBJ2-5	CASSLGQAQETQYF	TGTGCCAGCAGCTTGGGACAGGCCCAAGAGACCCAGTACTTC
14	.	TRBD1	TRBV19	TRBJ2-3	CASSETGLTDTQYF	TGTGCCAGTAGTGAGACAGGGCTCACAGATACGCAGTATTTT
15	.	TRBD2	TRBV27	TRBJ2-5	CASSPGTSEEETQYF	TGTGCCAGCAGTCCTGGGACTAGCGAGGAAGAGACCCAGTACTTC
16	once	TRBD1	TRBV4-1	TRBJ2-3	CASSQGDRGLSDTQYF	TGCGCCAGCAGCCAAGGAGACAGGGGGTTGTCGGATACGCAGTATTTT
17	.	TRBD2	TRBV27	TRBJ2-1	CASSLRLAGGQGNEQFF	TGTGCCAGCAGTTTAAGGCTAGCGGGAGGCCAGGGGAATGAGCAGTTCTTC
13	.	TRBD2	TRBV2	TRBJ2-5	CASSGLAGETQYF	TGTGCCAGCAGTGGACTAGCGGGAGAGACCCAGTACTTC
17	.	TRBD1	TRBV4-3	TRBJ1-2	CASSQESRIDRDGGYTF	TGCGCCAGCAGCCAAGAATCCCGAATCGACAGGGACGGTGGCTACACCTTC
17	.	TRBD2	TRBV5-1	TRBJ2-7	CASSSLRSERDPYEQYF	TGCGCCAGCAGCTCCCTCCGGTCGGAGCGGGACCCCTACGAGCAGTACTTC
15	once	.	TRBV4-1	TRBJ2-1	CASSHGFQAYNEQFF	TGCGCCAGCAGCCACGGTTTCCAGGCCTACAATGAGCAGTTCTTC
15	once	.	TRBV6-1	TRBJ2-6	CASSELASGANVLTF	TGTGCCAGCAGTGAACTAGCAAGTGGGGCCAACGTCCTGACTTTC
12	few	.	TRBV2	TRBJ2-7	CASSLPPAGEYF	TGTGCCAGCAGTCTCCCCCCGGCAGGGGAGTACTTC
16	.	.	TRBV5-8	TRBJ2-1	CASSLAIFGGSNEQFF	TGTGCCAGCAGCTTGGCCATATTTGGTGGTTCGAATGAGCAGTTCTTC
15	.	.	TRBV27	TRBJ2-1	CASSLSLAHINEQFF	TGTGCCAGCAGTTTATCTTTGGCGCACATTAATGAGCAGTTCTTC
17	.	.	TRBV28	TRBJ2-3	CASSLAAGPGHTDTQYF	TGTGCCAGCAGTTTAGCGGCCGGACCAGGACACACAGATACGCAGTATTTT
14	.	TRBD1	TRBV19	TRBJ1-4	CASSRDSYGEKLFF	TGTGCCAGTAGTAGGGACAGCTACGGGGAAAAACTGTTTTTT
16	once	TRBD2	TRBV25-1	TRBJ2-2	CASSDHSGRASGELFF	TGTGCCAGCAGTGATCATAGCGGGAGGGCTAGCGGGGAGCTGTTTTTT
13	.	.	TRBV7-6	TRBJ2-3	CASSLVVTDTQYF	TGTGCCAGCAGCTTAGTGGTCACAGATACGCAGTATTTT
12	.	.	TRBV28	TRBJ2-7	CASSRGDYEQYF	TGTGCCAGCAGCAGAGGGGACTACGAGCAGTACTTC
13	.	.	TRBV5-4	TRBJ2-7	CASSLAGEDEQYF	TGTGCCAGCAGCTTGGCAGGGGAGGACGAGCAGTACTTC
14	.	.	TRBV5-1	TRBJ2-5	CASSRGEGQETQYF	TGCGCCAGCAGCCGCGGAGAGGGGCAAGAGACCCAGTACTTC
14	.	TRBD1	TRBV2	TRBJ1-5	CASNGQGAAQPQHF	TGTGCCAGCAATGGACAGGGGGCAGCTCAGCCCCAGCATTTT
13	.	.	TRBV18	TRBJ2-1	CASSPARVNEQFF	TGTGCCAGCTCACCAGCCAGAGTAAATGAGCAGTTCTTC
17	.	TRBD2	TRBV5-6	TRBJ2-1	CASSLPASGRAYNEQFF	TGTGCCAGCAGCTTGCCCGCTAGCGGGAGGGCCTACAATGAGCAGTTCTTC
16	.	.	TRBV27	TRBJ2-5	CASSFVGSDYQETQYF	TGTGCCAGCAGTTTCGTGGGTTCTGACTACCAAGAGACCCAGTACTTC